What follows is one T cell receptor beta chain and its context. Its antigen is unknown. The data were taken from a study of response to subunit inactivated influenza vaccine. Overall study results and limits: The authors proposed limited new T cell recruitment per seasonal influenza vaccination.

From the RT-PCR reads, TCRdb called clonotypes with MiXCR, one entry per CDR3 protein. The sample contains approximately 520,000 distinct CDR3 sequences, approximately 17% of which appear only once. V dropped 8 bases and J dropped 5 bases, with 6 bases sitting between them. CDR3 length: 10 amino acids. This TCR was recovered from a man in his fifties or sixties who received an inactivated influenza vaccine. Source: CD4+ T cells sorted from PBMCs, taken less than 25 months after vaccination. This rearrangement joins TRBV12-3 or TRBV12-4 to TRBJ1-2; D ambiguous. The CDR3 region is CASGKYGYTF. The CDR3 DNA sequence: TGTGCCAGCGGGAAGTATGGCTACACCTTC.